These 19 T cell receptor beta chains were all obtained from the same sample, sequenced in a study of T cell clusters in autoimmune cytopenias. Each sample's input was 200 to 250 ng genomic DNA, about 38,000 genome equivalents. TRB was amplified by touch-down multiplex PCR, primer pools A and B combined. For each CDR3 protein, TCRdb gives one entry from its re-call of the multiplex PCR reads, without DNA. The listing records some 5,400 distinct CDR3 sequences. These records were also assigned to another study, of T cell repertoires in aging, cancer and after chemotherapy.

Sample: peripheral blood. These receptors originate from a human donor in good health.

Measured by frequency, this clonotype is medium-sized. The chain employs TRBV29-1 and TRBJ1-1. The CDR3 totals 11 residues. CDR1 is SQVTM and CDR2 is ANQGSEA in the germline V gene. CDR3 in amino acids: CSVEWGTEAFF.

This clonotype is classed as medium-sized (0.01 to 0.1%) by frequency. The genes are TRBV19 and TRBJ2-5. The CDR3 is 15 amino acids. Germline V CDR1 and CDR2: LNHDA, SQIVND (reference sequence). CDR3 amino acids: CASSIGTTSQETQYF.

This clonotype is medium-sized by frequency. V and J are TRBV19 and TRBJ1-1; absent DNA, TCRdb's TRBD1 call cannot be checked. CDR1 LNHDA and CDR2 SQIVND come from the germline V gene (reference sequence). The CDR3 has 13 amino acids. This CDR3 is CASSRQGNTEAFF. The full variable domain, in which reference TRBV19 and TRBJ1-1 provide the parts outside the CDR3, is DGGITQSPKYLFRKEGQNVTLSCEQNLNHDAMYWYRQDPGQGLRLIYYSQIVNDFQKGDIAEGYSVSREKKESFPLTVTSAQKNPTAFYLCASSRQGNTEAFFGQGTRLTVV.

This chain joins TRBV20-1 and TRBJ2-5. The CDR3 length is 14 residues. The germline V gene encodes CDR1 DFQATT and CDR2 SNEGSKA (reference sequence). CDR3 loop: CSARRLWDQETQYF.

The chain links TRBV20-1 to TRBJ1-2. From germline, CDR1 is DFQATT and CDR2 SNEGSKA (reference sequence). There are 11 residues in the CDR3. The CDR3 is CSAISNYGYTF.

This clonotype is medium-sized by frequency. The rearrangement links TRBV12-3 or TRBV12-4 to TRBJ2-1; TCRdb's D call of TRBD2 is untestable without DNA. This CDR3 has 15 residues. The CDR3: CASRPSGRVYNEQFF.

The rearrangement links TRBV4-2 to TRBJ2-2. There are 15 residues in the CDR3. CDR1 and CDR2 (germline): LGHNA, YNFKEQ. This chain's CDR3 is CASSQDQAVTGELFF.

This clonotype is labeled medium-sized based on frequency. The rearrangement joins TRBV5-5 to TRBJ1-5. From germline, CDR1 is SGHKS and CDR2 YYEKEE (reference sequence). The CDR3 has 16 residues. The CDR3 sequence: CASSHNGRGRYQPQHF.

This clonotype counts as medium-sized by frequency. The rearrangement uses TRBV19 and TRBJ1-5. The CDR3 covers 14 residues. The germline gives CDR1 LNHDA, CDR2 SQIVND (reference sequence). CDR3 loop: CASSIWGSNQPQHF.

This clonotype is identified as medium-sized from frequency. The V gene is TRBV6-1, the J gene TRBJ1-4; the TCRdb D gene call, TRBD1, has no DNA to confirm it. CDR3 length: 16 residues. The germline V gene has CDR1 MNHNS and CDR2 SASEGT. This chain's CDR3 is CASIKTDRGPNEKLFF.

The CDR3 sequence is CASRKAGPQHF. The V call is TRBV28, the J call TRBJ1-5. CDR3 size: 11 residues. Per the germline V gene, CDR1 is MDHEN and CDR2 is SYDVKM.

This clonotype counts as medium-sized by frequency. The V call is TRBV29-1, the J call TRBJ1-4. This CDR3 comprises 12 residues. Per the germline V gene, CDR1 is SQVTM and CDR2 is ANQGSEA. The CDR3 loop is CSFQAANEKLFF. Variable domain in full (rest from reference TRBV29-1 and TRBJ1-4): SAVISQKPSRDICQRGTSLTIQCQVDSQVTMMFWYRQQPGQSLTLIATANQGSEATYESGFVIDKFPISRPNLTFSTLTVSNMSPEDSSIYLCSFQAANEKLFFGSGTQLSVL.

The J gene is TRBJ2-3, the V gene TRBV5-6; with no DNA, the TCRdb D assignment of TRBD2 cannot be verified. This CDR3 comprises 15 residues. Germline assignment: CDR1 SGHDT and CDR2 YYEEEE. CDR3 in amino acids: CASSFIAGDTDTQYF.

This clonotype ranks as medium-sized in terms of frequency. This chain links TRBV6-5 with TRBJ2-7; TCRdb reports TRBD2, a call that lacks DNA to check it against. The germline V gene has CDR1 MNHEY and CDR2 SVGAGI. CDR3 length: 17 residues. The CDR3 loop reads CATLGLDRADYSYEQYF.

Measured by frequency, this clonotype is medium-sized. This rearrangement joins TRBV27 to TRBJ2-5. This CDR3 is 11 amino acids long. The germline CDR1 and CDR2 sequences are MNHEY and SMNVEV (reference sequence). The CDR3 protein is CASSLGETQYF.

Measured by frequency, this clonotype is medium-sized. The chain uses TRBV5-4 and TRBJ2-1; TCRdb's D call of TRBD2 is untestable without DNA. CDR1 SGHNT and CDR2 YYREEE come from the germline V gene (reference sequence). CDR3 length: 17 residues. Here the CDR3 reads CASSFSLSGTPYNEQFF.

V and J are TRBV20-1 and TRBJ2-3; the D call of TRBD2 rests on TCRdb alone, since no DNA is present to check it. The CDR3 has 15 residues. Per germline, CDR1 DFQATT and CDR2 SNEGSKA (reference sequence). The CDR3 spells CSATGLAGGTDTQYF.

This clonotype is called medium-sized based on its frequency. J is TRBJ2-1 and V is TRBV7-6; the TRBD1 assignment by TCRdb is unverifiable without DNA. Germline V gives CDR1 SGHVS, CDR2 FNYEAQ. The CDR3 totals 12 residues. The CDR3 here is CASTSSGNEQFF.

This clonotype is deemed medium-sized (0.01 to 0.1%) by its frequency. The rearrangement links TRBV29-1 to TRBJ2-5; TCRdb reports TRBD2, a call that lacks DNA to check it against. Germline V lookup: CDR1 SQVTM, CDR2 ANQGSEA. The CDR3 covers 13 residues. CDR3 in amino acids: CSVEGLAGVTQYF.